This T cell receptor (beta chain) was sequenced for a study of identifying expanded T cells in peripheral blood. General observations from the study: Over around two and four weeks, about 17 and 20 clones changed, versus roughly 1.1 between replicates.

Profiling relied on immunoSEQ multiplex PCR, and the TCRdb table lists in-frame clones only, not all of them. The table shows 85,000 to 100,000 clones, with around 88% occurring only once. The V gene lost 2 bases and the J gene lost 6 bases, with 5 bases spanning the gap. In germline, CDR1 is SEHNR, CDR2 FQNEAQ (reference sequence). There are 12 residues in the CDR3. During the collection period, no donor immune events like infections were recorded. Remarks on this clone: Its antigen is unknown. The same CDR3 is also encoded by other DNA sequences in this sample.

The chain links TRBV7-9 to TRBJ2-1, with D tentatively TRBD2 (5 bases). Source material: blood. The sequence derives from a person aged 18 to 69 in good health. CDR3 DNA sequence: TGTGCCAGCAGCTTAAGCGGCAATGAGCAGTTCTTC. Encoded protein: CASSLSGNEQFF.